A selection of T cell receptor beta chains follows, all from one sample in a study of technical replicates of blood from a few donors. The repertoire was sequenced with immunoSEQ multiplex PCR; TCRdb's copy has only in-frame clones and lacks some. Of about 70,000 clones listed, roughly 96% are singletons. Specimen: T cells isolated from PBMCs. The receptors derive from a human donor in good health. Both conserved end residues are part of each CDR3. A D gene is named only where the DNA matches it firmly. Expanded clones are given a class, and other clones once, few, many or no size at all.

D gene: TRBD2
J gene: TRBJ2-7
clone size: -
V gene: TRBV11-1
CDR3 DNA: TGTGCCAGCAGCCTCCCGGGGGGAGGGCCTTACGAGCAGTACTTC
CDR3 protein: CASSLPGGGPYEQYF

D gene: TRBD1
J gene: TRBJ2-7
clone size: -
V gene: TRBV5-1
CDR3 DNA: TGCGCCAGCAGCTTGACAGGGGCCTTCTACGAGCAGTACTTC
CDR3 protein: CASSLTGAFYEQYF

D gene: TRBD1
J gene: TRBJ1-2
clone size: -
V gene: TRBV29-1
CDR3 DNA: TGCAGCGTTGGGACAGGGGGCGCGACGAATGGCTACACCTTC
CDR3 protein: CSVGTGGATNGYTF

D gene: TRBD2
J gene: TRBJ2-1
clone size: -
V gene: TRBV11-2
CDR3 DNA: TGTGCCAGCAGCTTCTTGGTAGCGGGCGGATCCGATGAGCAGTTCTTC
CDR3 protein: CASSFLVAGGSDEQFF

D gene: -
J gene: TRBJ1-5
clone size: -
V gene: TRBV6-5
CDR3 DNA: TGTGCCAGCGGCGGGACGGCCAATCAGCCCCAGCATTTT
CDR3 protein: CASGGTANQPQHF

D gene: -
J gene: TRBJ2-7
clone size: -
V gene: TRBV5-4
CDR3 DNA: TGTGCCAGCAGCTTGGACAGCCTAAGCTCCTACGAGCAGTACTTC
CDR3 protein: CASSLDSLSSYEQYF

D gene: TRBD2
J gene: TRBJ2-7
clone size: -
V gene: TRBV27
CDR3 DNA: TGTGCCAGCTCTCCAGCGGGAGGGCCTAAATCCTACGAGCAGTACTTC
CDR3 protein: CASSPAGGPKSYEQYF

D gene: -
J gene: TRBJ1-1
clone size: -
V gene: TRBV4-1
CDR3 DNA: TGCGCCAGCAGCCAAGGTGGGGCGGCGGAGAACACTGAAGCTTTCTTT
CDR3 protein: CASSQGGAAENTEAFF

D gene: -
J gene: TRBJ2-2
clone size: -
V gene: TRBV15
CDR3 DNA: TGTGCCACCAGATCACCGGGTCCCCGGGTGGTGTCCGGGGAGCTGTTTTTT
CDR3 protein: CATRSPGPRVVSGELFF

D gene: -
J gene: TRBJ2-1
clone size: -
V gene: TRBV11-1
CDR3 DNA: TGTGCCAGCAGCCCCAGGGGTTCCTACAATGAGCAGTTCTTC
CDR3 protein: CASSPRGSYNEQFF

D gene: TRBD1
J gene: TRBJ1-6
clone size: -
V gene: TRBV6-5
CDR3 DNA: TGTGCCAGCAGTTCTTGGACAGGGAGGGGATCACCCCTCCACTTT
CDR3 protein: CASSSWTGRGSPLHF

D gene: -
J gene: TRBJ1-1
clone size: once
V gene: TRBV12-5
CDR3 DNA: TGTGCTAGTGGTTCCACACAGGGGAACACTGAAGCTTTCTTT
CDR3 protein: CASGSTQGNTEAFF

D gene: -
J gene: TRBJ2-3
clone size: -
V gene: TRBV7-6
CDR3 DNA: TGTGCCAGCAGCCCCCGACTAGGCTCGTTCACAGATACGCAGTATTTT
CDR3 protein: CASSPRLGSFTDTQYF

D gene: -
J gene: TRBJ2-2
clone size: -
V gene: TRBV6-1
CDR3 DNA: TGTGCCAGCAGTGGGGCCTCCGCGAACACCGGGGAGCTGTTTTTT
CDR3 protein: CASSGASANTGELFF

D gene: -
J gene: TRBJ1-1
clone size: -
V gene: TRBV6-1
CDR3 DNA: TGTGCCAGCAGTGACGCGATGGACAGCGGGGATGAAGCTTTCTTT
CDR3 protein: CASSDAMDSGDEAFF

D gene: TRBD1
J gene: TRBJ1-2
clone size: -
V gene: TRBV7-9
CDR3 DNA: TGTGCCAGCAGCTTAGCGGGGACAGCTAACTATGGCTACACCTTC
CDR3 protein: CASSLAGTANYGYTF

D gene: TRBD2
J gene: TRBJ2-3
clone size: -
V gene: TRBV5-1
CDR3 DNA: TGCGCCAGCGACCCGGGACTAGCGGTGCCGAAGCAGTATTTT
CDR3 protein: CASDPGLAVPKQYF

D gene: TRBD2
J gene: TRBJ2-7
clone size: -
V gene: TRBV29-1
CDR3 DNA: TGCAGCGTTGACCCCGGTGGGCGGGGGGGCCTGGACGAGCAGTACTTC
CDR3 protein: CSVDPGGRGGLDEQYF

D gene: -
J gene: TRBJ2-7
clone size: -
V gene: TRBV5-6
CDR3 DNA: TGTGCCAGCAGCCAAACCGGGCCGGGACACACGTACGAGCAGTACTTC
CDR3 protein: CASSQTGPGHTYEQYF

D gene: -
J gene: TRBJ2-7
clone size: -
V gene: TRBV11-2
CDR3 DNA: TGTGCCAGCAGCTCCCTGACAGGGAGGAGCGAGCAGTACTTC
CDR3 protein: CASSSLTGRSEQYF

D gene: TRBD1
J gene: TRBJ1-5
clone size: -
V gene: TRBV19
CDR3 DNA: TGTGCCAGTAGAAAACAGGGGAGAAACCAGCCCCAGCATTTT
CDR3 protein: CASRKQGRNQPQHF

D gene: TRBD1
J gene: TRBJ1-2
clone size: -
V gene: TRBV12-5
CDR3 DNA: TGTGCTAGTGGTTTGGTCCGGACAGGTTCTAACTATGGCTACACCTTC
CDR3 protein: CASGLVRTGSNYGYTF

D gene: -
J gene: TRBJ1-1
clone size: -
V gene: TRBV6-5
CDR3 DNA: TGTGCCAGCAGTTACATGGGCCCCACTGAAGCTTTCTTT
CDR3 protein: CASSYMGPTEAFF